Listed below are T cell receptor beta chains from one sample, sequenced in a study of cytomegalovirus exposure and HLA in healthy donors. Produced via immunoSEQ multiplex PCR; TCRdb's table is partial and in-frame only. The sample includes 110,000 or so clones, 90% to 96% of them seen just once. Sequenced: PBMCs. All receptors come from a woman aged 18-30 years in good health and CMV-seronegative. The CDR3 runs from the conserved cysteine through the conserved F or W. The D gene is left open where the match is weak. Expanded clones are given a class, and other clones once, few, many or no size at all.

D gene	V gene	clone size	J gene	CDR3 length	CDR3 DNA	CDR3 protein
.	TRBV14	.	TRBJ1-5	15	TGTGCCAGCAGCCAAGGGCGGAGGGGCAATCAGCCCCAGCATTTT	CASSQGRRGNQPQHF
.	TRBV11-2	.	TRBJ2-1	14	TGTGCCAGCAGCACAAGAACAGGAGACAATGAGCAGTTCTTC	CASSTRTGDNEQFF
TRBD1	TRBV10-3	.	TRBJ1-6	14	TGTGCCATCAGTGTAGGGGACAGGGCTTCACCCCTCCACTTT	CAISVGDRASPLHF
.	TRBV28	.	TRBJ1-6	13	TGTGCCAGCAGGGACATTCTTAATTCACCCCTCCACTTT	CASRDILNSPLHF
.	TRBV5-1	.	TRBJ1-5	14	TGCGCCAGCAGCTTGGTATCGGGCAATCAGCCCCAGCATTTT	CASSLVSGNQPQHF
TRBD2	TRBV19	.	TRBJ2-1	13	TGTGCCAGTTCCTCGGGACTAGCTTATGAGCAGTTCTTC	CASSSGLAYEQFF
TRBD1	TRBV6-5	once	TRBJ1-1	15	TGTGCCAGCAGTTACCCAGGGGGACAGGGGCTGGAAGCTTTCTTT	CASSYPGGQGLEAFF
TRBD1	TRBV2	once	TRBJ2-6	17	TGTGCCAGCACCAGACAGGGGCCGGCTTCTGGGGCCAACGTCCTGACTTTC	CASTRQGPASGANVLTF
TRBD1	TRBV11-2	.	TRBJ1-6	15	TGTGCCAGCACCCGGACAGGGGGCACAAATTCACCCCTCCACTTT	CASTRTGGTNSPLHF
.	TRBV6-4	.	TRBJ2-3	13	TGTGCCAGCAGTGAGCGAGACACAGATACGCAGTATTTT	CASSERDTDTQYF
.	TRBV28	.	TRBJ1-2	12	TGTGCCAGCAGTTTGGGAGATTATGGCTACACCTTC	CASSLGDYGYTF
.	TRBV5-6	.	TRBJ1-2	12	TGTGCCAGCAGCTCGGGGAACTATGGCTACACCTTC	CASSSGNYGYTF
.	TRBV4-2	.	TRBJ2-7	15	TGTGCCAGCAGCCAAGATATGGGACAAAACTACGAGCAGTACTTC	CASSQDMGQNYEQYF
TRBD2	TRBV2	.	TRBJ2-1	14	TGTGCCAGCGGACTAGCGGGAGTCAACAATGAGCAGTTCTTC	CASGLAGVNNEQFF
TRBD1	TRBV27	.	TRBJ2-7	14	TGTGCCAGCAGTTTATCTGGGACAGTCTACGAGCAGTACTTC	CASSLSGTVYEQYF
TRBD2	TRBV6-1	.	TRBJ2-1	15	TGTGCCAGCGGTCCCGGACTAGCGGGGGTTGGTGAGCAGTTCTTC	CASGPGLAGVGEQFF